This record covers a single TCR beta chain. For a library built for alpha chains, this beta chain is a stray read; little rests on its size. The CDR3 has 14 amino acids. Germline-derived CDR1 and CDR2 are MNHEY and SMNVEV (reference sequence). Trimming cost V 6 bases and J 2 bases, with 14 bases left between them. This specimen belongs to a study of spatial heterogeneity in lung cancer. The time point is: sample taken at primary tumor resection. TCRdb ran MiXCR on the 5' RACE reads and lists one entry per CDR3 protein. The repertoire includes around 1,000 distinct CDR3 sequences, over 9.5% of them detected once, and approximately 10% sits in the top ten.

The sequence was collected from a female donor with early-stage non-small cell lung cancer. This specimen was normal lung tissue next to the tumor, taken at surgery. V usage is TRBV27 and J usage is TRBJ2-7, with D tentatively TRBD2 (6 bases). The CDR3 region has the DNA TGTGCCAGCAGCCCAGGGCGGACTACCTACGAGCAGTACTTC. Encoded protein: CASSPGRTTYEQYF.